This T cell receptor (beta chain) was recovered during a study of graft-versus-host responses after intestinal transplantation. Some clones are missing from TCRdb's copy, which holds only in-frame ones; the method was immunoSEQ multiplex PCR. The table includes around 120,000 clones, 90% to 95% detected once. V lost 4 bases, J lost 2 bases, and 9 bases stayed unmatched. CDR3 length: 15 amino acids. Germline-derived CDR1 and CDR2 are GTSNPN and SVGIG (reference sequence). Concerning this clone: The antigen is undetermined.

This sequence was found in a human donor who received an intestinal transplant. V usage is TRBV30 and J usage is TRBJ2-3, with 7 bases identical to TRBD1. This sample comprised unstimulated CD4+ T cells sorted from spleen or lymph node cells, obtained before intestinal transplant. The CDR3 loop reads CAWTPRGGFTDTQYF. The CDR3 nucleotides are TGTGCCTGGACCCCGCGAGGGGGCTTCACAGATACGCAGTATTTT.